This is a list of T cell receptor beta chains from one sample in a study of T cell clones after liver transplantation. Sequencing used immunoSEQ multiplex PCR; TCRdb keeps in-frame clones, though not all of them. The data hold 49,000 or so clones, with over 65% observed a single time. The source was CD4+ T cells from blood, collected around 54 months after liver transplant. The source of these receptors is a human patient who received a liver transplant. A share of the T cells may be of graft donor origin. The CDR3 runs from the conserved cysteine through the conserved F or W. D genes are given only for firm matches. Size is stated for part of the rows, as once, few or many counts, or as a class when the clone is expanded.

V gene	J gene	clone size	D gene	CDR3 protein	CDR3 DNA
TRBV7-9	TRBJ2-2	-	-	CASSSNRGPNTGELFF	TGTGCCAGCAGCTCCAATCGGGGGCCTAACACCGGGGAGCTGTTTTTT
TRBV25-1	TRBJ2-7	-	-	CASSVAESSYEQYF	TGTGCCAGCAGTGTCGCAGAGAGCTCCTACGAGCAGTACTTC
TRBV1	TRBJ2-4	-	-	CTLPRVPLRNIQYF	TGCACCCTTCCAAGGGTTCCCCTCCGGAACATTCAGTACTTC
TRBV28	TRBJ2-7	few	-	CASSLGGGHYEQYF	TGTGCCAGCAGCCTCGGGGGAGGACACTACGAGCAGTACTTC
TRBV5-1	TRBJ2-3	-	-	CASSLAAGETDTQYF	TGCGCCAGCAGCTTGGCGGCAGGAGAGACAGATACGCAGTATTTT
TRBV28	TRBJ1-6	-	-	CASSLGMGNSPLHF	TGTGCCAGCAGTTTGGGGATGGGGAATTCACCCCTCCACTTT
TRBV6-1	TRBJ1-1	-	-	CASSVLMNTEAFF	TGTGCCAGCAGTGTCCTTATGAACACTGAAGCTTTCTTT
TRBV7-9	TRBJ2-3	-	TRBD1	CASSLGQGGVGDTQYF	TGTGCCAGCAGCTTGGGACAGGGGGGAGTTGGAGATACGCAGTATTTT
TRBV4-2	TRBJ1-1	-	-	CASSQLGDLLGTEAFF	TGTGCCAGCAGCCAACTCGGGGACCTTTTAGGGACTGAAGCTTTCTTT
TRBV28	TRBJ2-3	-	TRBD2	CASSWGLAGGTDTQYF	TGTGCCAGCAGTTGGGGACTAGCGGGGGGCACAGATACGCAGTATTTT
TRBV27	TRBJ2-4	-	TRBD1	CASSSTGKNIQYF	TGTGCCAGCAGTTCGACAGGGAAAAACATTCAGTACTTC
TRBV6-5	TRBJ1-5	few	-	CASSSATANQPQHF	TGTGCCAGCAGTTCCGCCACGGCCAATCAGCCCCAGCATTTT
TRBV6-5	TRBJ1-1	-	TRBD1	CASSLTGGNAFF	TGTGCCAGCAGCCTGACAGGGGGTAATGCTTTCTTT
TRBV11-2	TRBJ2-5	-	TRBD1	CASSMTGGEKTQYF	TGTGCCAGCAGCATGACAGGGGGCGAAAAGACCCAGTACTTC
TRBV4-1	TRBJ1-6	few	TRBD1	CASSPYGGTGTLPLHF	TGCGCCAGCAGCCCGTACGGTGGGACAGGGACTCTACCCCTCCACTTT
TRBV14	TRBJ2-7	-	-	CASSQEWQVLQYF	TGTGCCAGCAGCCAAGAGTGGCAGGTCCTACAGTACTTC
TRBV9	TRBJ2-4	-	-	CASSVGSEGRAELGDIQYF	TGTGCCAGCAGCGTAGGATCCGAGGGGCGTGCCGAACTCGGGGACATTCAGTACTTC
TRBV5-5	TRBJ2-7	-	TRBD2	CASSSFFSSRGGSEQYF	TGTGCCAGCAGCTCCTTTTTTAGCTCGCGGGGGGGTAGCGAGCAGTACTTC
TRBV19	TRBJ1-1	few	TRBD1	CASSIRTGATLNTEAFF	TGTGCCAGTAGTATTCGGACAGGGGCGACCCTGAACACTGAAGCTTTCTTT
TRBV2	TRBJ1-5	few	TRBD1	CASSKGGFDQPQHF	TGTGCCAGCAGTAAAGGGGGCTTCGATCAGCCCCAGCATTTT
TRBV7-8	TRBJ2-1	-	TRBD1	CASTSGQGSYNEQFF	TGTGCCAGCACCTCAGGACAGGGGTCCTACAATGAGCAGTTCTTC
TRBV28	TRBJ2-7	-	TRBD1	CASSIRDRVRPEQYF	TGTGCCAGCAGTATCCGGGACAGGGTGCGTCCCGAGCAGTACTTC
TRBV9	TRBJ2-5	-	TRBD1	CASSPGGRETQYF	TGTGCCAGCAGCCCAGGGGGCAGGGAGACCCAGTACTTC
TRBV29-1	TRBJ1-4	few	-	CSVAWESEKLFF	TGCAGCGTTGCATGGGAGAGTGAAAAACTGTTTTTT
TRBV19	TRBJ2-1	-	TRBD2	CASRPRLAGGNEQFF	TGTGCCAGTAGACCCAGACTAGCGGGGGGGAATGAGCAGTTCTTC
TRBV5-1	TRBJ1-1	-	-	CASRERDGNTEAFF	TGCGCCAGCAGGGAAAGAGATGGGAACACTGAAGCTTTCTTT
TRBV2	TRBJ1-3	-	-	CASSVGENTIYF	TGTGCCAGCAGTGTGGGTGAAAACACCATATATTTT
TRBV6-1	TRBJ1-4	-	-	CASSRQAEKLFF	TGTGCCAGCAGTAGACAGGCTGAAAAACTGTTTTTT
TRBV7-9	TRBJ1-2	-	-	CASSPLGRGDYGYTF	TGTGCCAGCAGCCCCCTGGGAAGGGGTGACTATGGCTACACCTTC